Listed below are T cell receptor beta chains from one sample, sequenced in a study of T cells after yellow fever vaccination. MiXCR was run by TCRdb on the 5' RACE reads, yielding one entry per CDR3 protein. The data contain more than 90,000 distinct CDR3 sequences, roughly 8.4% of them singletons. The sequencing used CD8+ T cells sorted from PBMCs, collected 45 days after the yellow fever booster vaccination. These receptors all come from a man aged 25-40 years who received the YFV17D yellow fever vaccine. Both conserved end residues are part of each CDR3. Each record gives: clone size, V gene, J gene, D gene, CDR3 protein, CDR3 DNA. A D gene is named only where the DNA matches it firmly. Clone size, where shown, is once, few, many, or a class for clones that have expanded.

clone_size: -; v_call: TRBV28; j_call: TRBJ2-7; d_call: -; cdr3_aa: CASSPRAYEQYF; cdr3_nt: TGTGCCAGCAGTCCGAGAGCCTACGAGCAGTACTTC
clone_size: many; v_call: TRBV7-2; j_call: TRBJ2-4; d_call: -; cdr3_aa: CASSPRLNQYF; cdr3_nt: TGTGCCAGCAGCCCTCGGTTGAATCAGTACTTC
clone_size: few; v_call: TRBV12-3/TRBV12-4; j_call: TRBJ2-7; d_call: -; cdr3_aa: CASSAPGFAQGEQYF; cdr3_nt: TGTGCCAGCAGTGCCCCGGGATTCGCACAGGGCGAGCAGTACTTC
clone_size: few; v_call: TRBV27; j_call: TRBJ2-2; d_call: -; cdr3_aa: CASSFLGAAGELFF; cdr3_nt: TGTGCCAGCAGTTTTCTGGGGGCGGCCGGGGAGCTGTTTTTT
clone_size: many; v_call: TRBV5-1; j_call: TRBJ2-1; d_call: -; cdr3_aa: CASSSADMPYNEQFF; cdr3_nt: TGCGCCAGCAGCTCCGCGGACATGCCGTACAATGAGCAGTTCTTC
clone_size: many; v_call: TRBV7-9; j_call: TRBJ2-7; d_call: TRBD1; cdr3_aa: CASSSGTAEQYF; cdr3_nt: TGTGCCAGCAGCTCGGGGACAGCCGAGCAGTACTTC
clone_size: -; v_call: TRBV6-1; j_call: TRBJ1-2; d_call: -; cdr3_aa: CATGDGANYGYTF; cdr3_nt: TGTGCCACCGGGGACGGAGCTAACTATGGCTACACCTTC
clone_size: few; v_call: TRBV20-1; j_call: TRBJ1-5; d_call: -; cdr3_aa: CSAREGGYSNQPQHF; cdr3_nt: TGCAGTGCTAGGGAGGGGGGGTATAGCAATCAGCCCCAGCATTTT
clone_size: many; v_call: TRBV6-5; j_call: TRBJ2-1; d_call: -; cdr3_aa: CASSLTRNYNEQFF; cdr3_nt: TGTGCCAGCAGTTTGACTAGAAACTACAATGAGCAGTTCTTC
clone_size: -; v_call: TRBV20-1; j_call: TRBJ2-1; d_call: -; cdr3_aa: CSARLPGGTLEGEQFF; cdr3_nt: TGCAGTGCTAGGCTCCCCGGGGGAACCCTCGAAGGTGAGCAGTTCTTC
clone_size: many; v_call: TRBV4-3; j_call: TRBJ2-4; d_call: TRBD1; cdr3_aa: CASSQDRQGGNIQYF; cdr3_nt: TGCGCCAGCAGCCAAGATCGACAGGGTGGAAACATTCAGTACTTC
clone_size: many; v_call: TRBV5-1; j_call: TRBJ2-3; d_call: -; cdr3_aa: CASSLGDVSRTDTQYF; cdr3_nt: TGCGCCAGCAGCTTGGGAGACGTTTCGCGCACAGATACGCAGTATTTT
clone_size: -; v_call: TRBV13; j_call: TRBJ2-1; d_call: TRBD2; cdr3_aa: CASSFLLADSYNEQFF; cdr3_nt: TGTGCCAGCAGCTTCCTTCTAGCGGATTCCTACAATGAGCAGTTCTTC
clone_size: -; v_call: TRBV24-1; j_call: TRBJ2-5; d_call: -; cdr3_aa: CATSDFGVDRWEETQYF; cdr3_nt: TGTGCCACCAGTGATTTCGGTGTGGATCGGTGGGAAGAGACCCAGTACTTC
clone_size: few; v_call: TRBV9; j_call: TRBJ2-1; d_call: -; cdr3_aa: CASSVSYNEQFF; cdr3_nt: TGTGCCAGCAGCGTCTCTTACAATGAGCAGTTCTTC
clone_size: -; v_call: TRBV2; j_call: TRBJ2-3; d_call: -; cdr3_aa: CASSEDLDTDTQYF; cdr3_nt: TGTGCCAGCAGTGAAGATTTGGACACAGATACGCAGTATTTT
clone_size: many; v_call: TRBV6-5; j_call: TRBJ2-7; d_call: -; cdr3_aa: CASSGGTGHSYEQYF; cdr3_nt: TGTGCCAGCAGCGGGGGGACAGGCCATTCCTACGAGCAGTACTTC
clone_size: -; v_call: TRBV6-2/TRBV6-3; j_call: TRBJ1-1; d_call: TRBD1; cdr3_aa: CASRSGTGLLDTEAFF; cdr3_nt: TGTGCCAGCAGATCCGGGACAGGGTTGTTGGACACTGAAGCTTTCTTT
clone_size: -; v_call: TRBV7-8; j_call: TRBJ2-1; d_call: -; cdr3_aa: CASSSKGVHEQFF; cdr3_nt: TGTGCCAGCAGCTCCAAAGGGGTTCATGAGCAGTTCTTC
clone_size: many; v_call: TRBV10-3; j_call: TRBJ2-3; d_call: TRBD2; cdr3_aa: CAISEGAGVDTQYF; cdr3_nt: TGTGCCATCAGTGAGGGAGCGGGAGTAGATACGCAGTATTTT